Below, one T cell receptor (beta chain) is given with its context. The junction and the germline gene differ at one end; a read error may be behind it. A multiplex PCR was run with 60 Vbeta primers and 13 Jbeta primers. The method was immunoSEQ multiplex PCR; TCRdb's version includes in-frame clones alone and lacks a portion of them. There are about 160,000 clones in the sample; around three quarters occur only once, and more than 2% lies in the top ten. The CDR3 length is 15 residues. CDR1 is SGHRS and CDR2 is YFSETQ in the germline V gene. The entry originates in a study of cytomegalovirus exposure and HLA in healthy donors.

The sequence came from a man between 50 and 59 years old in good health and CMV-seropositive. The chain links TRBV5-1 to TRBJ1-4, with 7 bases identical to TRBD1. Sequencing was done on a sample of PBMCs. In DNA, the CDR3 is TGCGCCAGCAGCTCGACAGGACAGGAGAATGAAAAACTGTCTTTT. This codes for CASSSTGQENEKLSF. Full variable domain (remainder filled in from reference TRBV5-1 and TRBJ1-4): KAGVTQTPRYLIKTRGQQVTLSCSPISGHRSVSWYQQTPGQGLQFLFEYFSETQRNKGNFPGRFSGRQFSNSRSEMNVSTLELGDSALYLCASSSTGQENEKLSFGSGTQLSVL.